The rows below give T cell receptor beta chains drawn from one sample of a study of T-cell memory formation after mild COVID-19. One entry per CDR3 protein results from TCRdb running MiXCR on the 5' RACE reads. The table has some 210,000 distinct CDR3 sequences, around 19% seen once. Source material: PBMCs or a T cell subset sorted from them (not recorded which). These receptors originate from an adult woman who had mild COVID-19 (a few samples of this study predate the infection). Cell type and time point are not known. Each CDR3 is given with its conserved first and last residue. D genes are given only for firm matches. Where a row states a size, it is once, few, many or the class of an expanded clone; other rows omit it.

cdr3_nt cdr3_aa clone_size j_call d_call v_call
TGTGCCAGTAGTATAGGCCTGGACACCGGCTACACCTTC CASSIGLDTGYTF . TRBJ1-2 . TRBV19
TGTGCCAGCAGCCAAGGAACTATCCTATACAATGAGCAGTTCTTC CASSQGTILYNEQFF . TRBJ2-1 . TRBV4-2
TGCAGTGCTAGAGCCGCAGACAGGAACTCCTACGAGCAGTACTTC CSARAADRNSYEQYF . TRBJ2-7 . TRBV20-1
TGTGCCAGCCGAAATGAACAGGGGGACTATTCACCCCTCCACTTT CASRNEQGDYSPLHF . TRBJ1-6 TRBD1 TRBV6-6
TGTGCCAGCAGTTTGAATTCGGGGGGAAACACCATATATTTT CASSLNSGGNTIYF . TRBJ1-3 . TRBV6-5
TGTGCCACCAGCAGAGATTCCAAGACAGGGGGCGATGGCTACACCTTC CATSRDSKTGGDGYTF . TRBJ1-2 TRBD1 TRBV15
TGCAGCGTCCTCAGGGGGCTTGACACTGAAGCTTTCTTT CSVLRGLDTEAFF few TRBJ1-1 TRBD1 TRBV29-1
TGTGCCACCAGTGAGCAGGGGCTAGCGGGACGTAATGAGCAGTTCTTC CATSEQGLAGRNEQFF many TRBJ2-1 TRBD2 TRBV24-1
TGTGCCAGCAGTTGGACAGGGCAGGGTGAAAAACTGTTTTTT CASSWTGQGEKLFF . TRBJ1-4 TRBD1 TRBV12-3/TRBV12-4
TGTGCCAGCAGCTCACTCCGGGACAGGTCCTACGAGCAGTACTTC CASSSLRDRSYEQYF few TRBJ2-7 TRBD1 TRBV7-9
TGTGCCAGCACGACAGGGTCCACCACCGGGGGCTACACCTTC CASTTGSTTGGYTF few TRBJ1-2 TRBD1 TRBV6-5
TGTGCCAGCAGACCTCAGGGGGGAAACACCATATATTTT CASRPQGGNTIYF . TRBJ1-3 . TRBV3-1
TGTGCCAGCTCACCACCTGAGGGGAGCTATGGCTACACCTTC CASSPPEGSYGYTF few TRBJ1-2 . TRBV18
TGTGCCAGCAGTTTCGGGGGGGCGTTTGATACGCAGTATTTT CASSFGGAFDTQYF many TRBJ2-3 TRBD2 TRBV12-3/TRBV12-4
TGTGCCACCAGCACCGGGACAGGGGGCCTTTACGAGCAGTACTTC CATSTGTGGLYEQYF few TRBJ2-7 TRBD1 TRBV15
TGTGCCAGCAGTTTCGACAGGGGAAGGTTCAATGAGCAGTTCTTC CASSFDRGRFNEQFF . TRBJ2-1 TRBD1 TRBV7-2
TGTGCCAGCAGTGGTATTCAGGTCCTCACCGGGGAGCTGTTTTTT CASSGIQVLTGELFF . TRBJ2-2 . TRBV2
TGCGCCAGCAGCTTGGCGGGAGGAGAGGAGACCCAGTACTTC CASSLAGGEETQYF . TRBJ2-5 TRBD2 TRBV5-1
TGCAGTGCTAGAAGAGAACCTCAAGAGACCCAGTACTTC CSARREPQETQYF . TRBJ2-5 . TRBV20-1
TGTGCCAGCAGTGGTGGGTTCGCCGGGGAGCTGTTTTTT CASSGGFAGELFF . TRBJ2-2 . TRBV12-3/TRBV12-4
TGTGCCTGGAGGTTAGCGGGAGGGGCCTACGAGCAGTACTTC CAWRLAGGAYEQYF few TRBJ2-7 TRBD2 TRBV30
TGTGCCAGCACCCGAAGGGGGGCCGGGGGGACCGGGGAGCTGTTTTTT CASTRRGAGGTGELFF few TRBJ2-2 . TRBV6-2/TRBV6-3
TGTGCCAGCAGCTGGAACTCACTAGCTTTCTCTGACAATGAGCAGTTCTTC CASSWNSLAFSDNEQFF few TRBJ2-1 . TRBV7-8
TGTGCCAGCAACCGGTTTGGCTCCTACGAGCAGTACTTC CASNRFGSYEQYF many TRBJ2-7 . TRBV12-3/TRBV12-4
TGTGCCAGCAGGGAATCAGGGGGCGGAAACACCATATATTTT CASRESGGGNTIYF . TRBJ1-3 TRBD1 TRBV6-5
TGTGCCAGCAGTTACAAGGGGGCCCAGCCCCAGCATTTT CASSYKGAQPQHF . TRBJ1-5 TRBD1 TRBV6-6
TGTGCCAGCAGCGTTCCACGTTTAGGGGAGAACACCGGGGAGCTGTTTTTT CASSVPRLGENTGELFF . TRBJ2-2 . TRBV9
TGCGCCAGCAGCAGGATTTCCATGAACACTGAAGCTTTCTTT CASSRISMNTEAFF medium-sized TRBJ1-1 . TRBV10-2
TGTGCCAGCACCCATTTGGGGGGCTCCTACGAGCAGTACTTC CASTHLGGSYEQYF many TRBJ2-7 . TRBV5-5
TGTGCCAGCAGCAAACTACTGGGACAGGGGGCCCAAGAGACCCAGTACTTC CASSKLLGQGAQETQYF once TRBJ2-5 TRBD1 TRBV9
TGTGCCAGCTCACAAACGGGACAGGGATGGGAGCAGTACTTC CASSQTGQGWEQYF few TRBJ2-7 TRBD1 TRBV18
TGTGCCAGCAGGTATCGGGACAGGGGTATTTACGAGCAGTACTTC CASRYRDRGIYEQYF . TRBJ2-7 TRBD1 TRBV6-5
TGCAGCGTTGGTCGGGTTGGTGGCACCGGGGAGCTGTTTTTT CSVGRVGGTGELFF . TRBJ2-2 . TRBV29-1
TGTGCCAGCAGTTTGGGACAGGGGGTAAATACGCAGTATTTT CASSLGQGVNTQYF . TRBJ2-3 TRBD1 TRBV27
TGTGCCAGCAGTTTAGAGAGGTGGACTGAAGCTTTCTTT CASSLERWTEAFF . TRBJ1-1 . TRBV12-3/TRBV12-4
TGTGCCTGGAGTGCGTGGGGCCCACCAGCAGAGACCCAGTACTTC CAWSAWGPPAETQYF few TRBJ2-5 . TRBV30
TGTGCCAGCAGCTTGGGGTTTTCGCTAGCGGGCAACAATGAGCAGTTCTTC CASSLGFSLAGNNEQFF few TRBJ2-1 TRBD2 TRBV5-5
TGTGCCAGCAGCTTTAACGGGGGGACCCAGTACTTC CASSFNGGTQYF . TRBJ2-5 . TRBV6-6
TGTGCCAGCCAGGGTCCCCTCTACGAGCAGTACTTC CASQGPLYEQYF few TRBJ2-7 . TRBV27
TGTGCCAGCAGCCAAGAGGAGAGAAATTCACCCCTCCACTTT CASSQEERNSPLHF . TRBJ1-6 . TRBV3-1
TGCAGTGCTAGAGCGAGGACTAGCGGGGGAGGATATGCCCACTACGAGCAGTACTTC CSARARTSGGGYAHYEQYF few TRBJ2-7 TRBD2 TRBV20-1
TGTGCCAGCAGCTTGGTTGCGACAGGGGACTATGGCTACACCTTC CASSLVATGDYGYTF . TRBJ1-2 TRBD1 TRBV5-6
TGTGCCAGCTCACCACCGGGCAAGCGGGGAAACACCGGGGAGCTGTTTTTT CASSPPGKRGNTGELFF . TRBJ2-2 TRBD2 TRBV18
TGCAGCGTTGACAGGGCCTATGGCTACACCTTC CSVDRAYGYTF many TRBJ1-2 . TRBV29-1
TGCGCCAGCAGCTTGGGGGACACGGGTGAGACCCAGTACTTC CASSLGDTGETQYF few TRBJ2-5 . TRBV5-1
TGTGCCAGCAGCTCTGGGACTAGCTATGAGCAGTACTTC CASSSGTSYEQYF few TRBJ2-7 TRBD2 TRBV7-7
TGTGCCAGCAGAACTTCAGGGCCGGGAAAGACCCAGTACTTC CASRTSGPGKTQYF . TRBJ2-5 . TRBV12-3/TRBV12-4